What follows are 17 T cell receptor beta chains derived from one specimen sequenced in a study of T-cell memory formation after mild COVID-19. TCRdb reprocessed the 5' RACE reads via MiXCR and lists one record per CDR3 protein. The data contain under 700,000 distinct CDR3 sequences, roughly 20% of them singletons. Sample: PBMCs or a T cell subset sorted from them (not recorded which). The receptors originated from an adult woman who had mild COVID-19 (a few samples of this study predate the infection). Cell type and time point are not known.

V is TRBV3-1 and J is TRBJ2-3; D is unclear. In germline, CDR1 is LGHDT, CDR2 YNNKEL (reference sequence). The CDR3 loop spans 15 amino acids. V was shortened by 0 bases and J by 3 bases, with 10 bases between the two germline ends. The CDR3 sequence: CASSQDHGRTDTQYF. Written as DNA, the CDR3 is TGTGCCAGCAGCCAAGATCACGGAAGGACAGATACGCAGTATTTT.

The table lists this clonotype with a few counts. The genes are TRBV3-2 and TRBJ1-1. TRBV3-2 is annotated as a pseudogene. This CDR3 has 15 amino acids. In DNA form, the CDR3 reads TGTGCCAGCAGCCATAGACATCATTGGAACACTGAAGCTTTCTTT. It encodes CASSHRHHWNTEAFF.

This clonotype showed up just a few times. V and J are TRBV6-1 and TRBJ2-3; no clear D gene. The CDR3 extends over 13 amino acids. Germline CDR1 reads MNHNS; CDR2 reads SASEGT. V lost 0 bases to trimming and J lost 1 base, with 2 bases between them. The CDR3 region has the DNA TGTGCCAGCAGTGAAGCTGGCACAGATACGCAGTATTTT. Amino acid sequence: CASSEAGTDTQYF.

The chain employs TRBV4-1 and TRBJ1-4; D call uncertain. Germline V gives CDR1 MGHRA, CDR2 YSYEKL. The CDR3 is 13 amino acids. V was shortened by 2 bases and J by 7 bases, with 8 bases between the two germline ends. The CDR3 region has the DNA TGCGCCAGCAGCCAAATTATCGGTGAAAAACTGTTTTTT. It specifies CASSQIIGEKLFF.

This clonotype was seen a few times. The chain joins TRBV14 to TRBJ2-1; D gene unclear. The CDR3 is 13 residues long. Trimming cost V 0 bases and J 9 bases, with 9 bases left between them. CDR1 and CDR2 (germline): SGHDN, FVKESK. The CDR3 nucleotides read TGTGCCAGCAGCCAAGATTACCCATTTGAGCAGTTCTTC. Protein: CASSQDYPFEQFF.

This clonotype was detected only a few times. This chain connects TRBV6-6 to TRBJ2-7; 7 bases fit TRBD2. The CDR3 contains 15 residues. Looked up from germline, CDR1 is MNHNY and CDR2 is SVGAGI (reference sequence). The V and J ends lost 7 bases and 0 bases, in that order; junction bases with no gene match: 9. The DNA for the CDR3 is TGTGCCAGCACCTTTTCTAGCGGATTCTCCTACGAGCAGTACTTC. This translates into CASTFSSGFSYEQYF.

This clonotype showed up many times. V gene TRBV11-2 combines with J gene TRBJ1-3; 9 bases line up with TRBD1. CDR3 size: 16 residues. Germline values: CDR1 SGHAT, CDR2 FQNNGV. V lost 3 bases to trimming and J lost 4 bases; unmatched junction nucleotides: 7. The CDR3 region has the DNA TGTGCCAGCAGCTTGCCCCACAGGGGGCCGGGAAACACCATATATTTT. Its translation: CASSLPHRGPGNTIYF.

The CDR3 protein is CSADPTGNYGYTF. In DNA form, the CDR3 reads TGCAGTGCCGACCCGACAGGGAACTATGGCTACACCTTC. The V gene is TRBV20-1, the J gene TRBJ1-2; 7 positions agree with TRBD1. The V gene's germline CDR1 is DFQATT and CDR2 SNEGSKA (reference sequence). This CDR3 region has 13 residues. V shed 6 bases and J 2 bases; nucleotides not matched to a gene: 6.

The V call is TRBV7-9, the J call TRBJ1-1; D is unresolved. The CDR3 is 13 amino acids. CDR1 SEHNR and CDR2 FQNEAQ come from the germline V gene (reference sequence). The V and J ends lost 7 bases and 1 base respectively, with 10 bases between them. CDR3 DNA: TGTGCCAGCACCTTTAGACAGAACACTGAAGCTTTCTTT. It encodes CASTFRQNTEAFF.

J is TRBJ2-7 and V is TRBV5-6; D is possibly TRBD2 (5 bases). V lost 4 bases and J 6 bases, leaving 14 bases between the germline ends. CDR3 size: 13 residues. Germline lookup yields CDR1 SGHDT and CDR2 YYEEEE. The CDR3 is CASSAKDSLEQYF. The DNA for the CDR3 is TGTGCCAGCAGCGCCAAGGACTCCCTCGAGCAGTACTTC.

CDR3 in DNA: TGTGCCAGCAGTAACCAGCGGGAGAGGTCCTACAATGAGCAGTTCTTC. Its protein is CASSNQRERSYNEQFF. The chain carries TRBV6-5 and TRBJ2-1; 8 nucleotides agree with TRBD2. The CDR3 has 16 residues. The V and J ends lost 5 bases and 1 base, in that order; junction bases with no gene match: 7. The V gene's germline CDR1 is MNHEY and CDR2 SVGAGI.

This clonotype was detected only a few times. The DNA of the CDR3 is TGTGCCAGCAGTTTCGCTAGGACAGGACCTGATTCACCCCTCCACTTT. Protein product: CASSFARTGPDSPLHF. This sequence joins TRBV6-5 and TRBJ1-6, with 7 nucleotides matching TRBD1. Looked up from germline, CDR1 is MNHEY and CDR2 is SVGAGI. V lost 4 bases to trimming and J lost 8 bases; unmatched junction nucleotides: 11. The CDR3 runs 16 residues.

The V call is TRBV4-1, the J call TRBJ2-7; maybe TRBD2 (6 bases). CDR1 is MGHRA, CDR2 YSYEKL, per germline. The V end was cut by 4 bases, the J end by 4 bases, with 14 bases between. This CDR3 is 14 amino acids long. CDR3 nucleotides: TGCGCCAGCAGCCTCACGCCGGGGGATTACGAGCAGTACTTC. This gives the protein CASSLTPGDYEQYF.

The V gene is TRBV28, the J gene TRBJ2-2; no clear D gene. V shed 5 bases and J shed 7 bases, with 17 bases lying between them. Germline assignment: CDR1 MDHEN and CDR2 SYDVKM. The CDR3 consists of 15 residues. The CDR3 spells CASSPLSLTGGELFF. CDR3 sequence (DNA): TGTGCCAGCAGTCCACTATCTCTTACCGGCGGGGAGCTGTTTTTT.

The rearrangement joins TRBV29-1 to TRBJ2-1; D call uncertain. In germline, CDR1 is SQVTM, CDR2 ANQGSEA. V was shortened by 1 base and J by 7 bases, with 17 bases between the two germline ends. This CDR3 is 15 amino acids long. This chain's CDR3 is CSVEGLSLAPNEQFF. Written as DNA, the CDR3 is TGCAGCGTTGAAGGCCTCTCCCTTGCCCCGAATGAGCAGTTCTTC.

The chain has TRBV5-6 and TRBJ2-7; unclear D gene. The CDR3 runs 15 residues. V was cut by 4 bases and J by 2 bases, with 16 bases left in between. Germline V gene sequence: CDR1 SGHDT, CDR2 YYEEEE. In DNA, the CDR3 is TGTGCCAGCAGCACCCCCGATCGGAGCACCTACGAGCAGTACTTC. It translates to CASSTPDRSTYEQYF.

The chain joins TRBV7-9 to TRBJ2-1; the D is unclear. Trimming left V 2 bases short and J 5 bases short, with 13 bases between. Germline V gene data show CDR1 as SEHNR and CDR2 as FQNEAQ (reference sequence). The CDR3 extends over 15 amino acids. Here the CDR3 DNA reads TGTGCCAGCAGCTTACTCGACTGGACCAACAATGAGCAGTTCTTC. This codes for CASSLLDWTNNEQFF.